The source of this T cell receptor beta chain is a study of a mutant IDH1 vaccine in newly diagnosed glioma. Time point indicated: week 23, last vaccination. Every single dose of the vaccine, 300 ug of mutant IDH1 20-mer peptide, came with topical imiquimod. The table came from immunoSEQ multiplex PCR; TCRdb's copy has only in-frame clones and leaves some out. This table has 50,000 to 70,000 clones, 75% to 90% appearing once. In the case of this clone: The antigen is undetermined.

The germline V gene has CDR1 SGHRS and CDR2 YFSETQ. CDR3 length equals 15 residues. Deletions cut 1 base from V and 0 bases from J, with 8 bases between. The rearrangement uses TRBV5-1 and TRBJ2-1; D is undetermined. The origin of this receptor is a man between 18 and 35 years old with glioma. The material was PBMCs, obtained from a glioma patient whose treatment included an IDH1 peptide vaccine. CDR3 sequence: CASSLTPSSYNEQFF. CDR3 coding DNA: TGCGCCAGCAGCTTGACACCTTCCTCCTACAATGAGCAGTTCTTC.